The rows below give T cell receptor beta chains drawn from one sample of a study of post-analysis software for immune sequencing data. In TCRdb, the PCR reads were re-called with MiXCR into one record per CDR3 protein. The table records hundreds of thousands of distinct CDR3 sequences, roughly 29% of them present only once. The sequencing input was blood. These receptors all stem from a girl aged 10 to 17 with multiple sclerosis. CDR3s include the opening cysteine and the closing phenylalanine or tryptophan. The D gene is left open where the match is weak. Clone sizes are given selectively: once, few, many, or a class where the clone is expanded.

J	D	V	size	DNA	CDR3
TRBJ2-1	TRBD2	TRBV20-1	few	TGCAGCGGAGTGGAGGCGGTACTAGCGGGGAACAATGAGCAGTTCTTC	CSGVEAVLAGNNEQFF
TRBJ1-2	.	TRBV7-2	few	TGTGCCAGCAGCCCCCCGGGGGGCGAGGGCTATGGCTACACCTTC	CASSPPGGEGYGYTF
TRBJ2-7	.	TRBV20-1	.	TGCAGTGCTAGAGATTGGGGCAGTAACTACGAGCAGTACTTC	CSARDWGSNYEQYF
TRBJ2-3	TRBD2	TRBV20-1	few	TGCAGTGCAGGGACTAGGAGCACAGATACGCAGTATTTT	CSAGTRSTDTQYF
TRBJ1-4	.	TRBV20-1	few	TGCAGTGCTAGAGGTTTAGGGAAAAACGAAAAACTGTTTTTT	CSARGLGKNEKLFF
TRBJ2-7	.	TRBV27	.	TGTGCCAGCAGTTTATTCCTGGCGGGCATCTACGAGCAGTACTTC	CASSLFLAGIYEQYF
TRBJ2-7	.	TRBV20-1	.	TGCAGTGCTGCGGGGACGGCAGATGCTGCGTTTGAGGAGCAGTACTTC	CSAAGTADAAFEEQYF
TRBJ2-5	.	TRBV6-1	few	TGTGCCAGCAGTGAAGGATCCTGGTACCAAGAGACCCAGTACTTC	CASSEGSWYQETQYF
TRBJ1-5	.	TRBV7-2	.	TGTGCCAGCAGCCCAGCTTGGGGGAGTGGTCAGCCCCAGCATTTT	CASSPAWGSGQPQHF
TRBJ2-1	TRBD1	TRBV7-2	few	TGTGCCAGCAGCTTAGAATGGACAGGGTGGGATGAGCAGTTCTTC	CASSLEWTGWDEQFF